These 25 T cell receptor beta chains were all obtained from the same sample, sequenced in a study of blood T cell repertoires in COVID-19. The data were produced by immunoSEQ multiplex PCR, yet TCRdb's version contains in-frame clones alone and is incomplete. Of a few hundred thousand clones listed, approximately 85% are singletons. The sample comprised peripheral blood. These receptor sequences come from a woman in her forties or fifties with acute or convalescent COVID-19.

This clone was seen just once. This chain uses TRBV20-1 with TRBJ2-1; D call uncertain. CDR1 DFQATT and CDR2 SNEGSKA come from the germline V gene (reference sequence). The CDR3 covers 11 residues. The germline V and J ends were trimmed by 6 bases and 7 bases, with 10 bases remaining between them. CDR3 DNA sequence: TGCAGTGCGCCGCTAGGAAATGAGCAGTTCTTC. Its translation is CSAPLGNEQFF.

The V call is TRBV7-9, the J call TRBJ2-3; 10 bases are a match to TRBD2. The junction had 5 bases not matched to a gene; V was cut back by 4 bases and J by 1 base. The CDR3 runs 16 residues. CDR1 is SEHNR, CDR2 FQNEAQ, per germline (reference sequence). CDR3 residues: CASSYPSGRGTDTQYF. As DNA, the CDR3 is TGTGCCAGCAGCTACCCCAGCGGGAGGGGCACAGATACGCAGTATTTT.

V is TRBV7-9 and J is TRBJ1-6; no definite D call. CDR1 is SEHNR and CDR2 is FQNEAQ in the germline V gene (reference sequence). Trimming shortened V by 1 base and J by 10 bases, and 8 bases separated the two germline ends. This CDR3 has 13 residues. CDR3 region: CASSLEPGSPLHF. For the CDR3, the DNA is TGTGCCAGCAGCTTAGAGCCGGGATCACCCCTCCACTTT. Variable domain in full (rest from reference TRBV7-9 and TRBJ1-6): DTGVSQNPRHKITKRGQNVTFRCDPISEHNRLYWYRQTLGQGPEFLTYFQNEAQLEKSRLLSDRFSAERPKGSFSTLEIQRTEQGDSAMYLCASSLEPGSPLHFGNGTRLTVT.

The V gene is TRBV7-9, the J gene TRBJ1-1, with 7 bases matching TRBD1. With V trimmed by 5 bases and J by 4 bases, 7 bases remained unmatched. The CDR3 is 14 residues long. Germline V gene data show CDR1 as SEHNR and CDR2 as FQNEAQ (reference sequence). The DNA for the CDR3 is TGTGCCAGCAGCCGGATGACAGGGTTCACTGAAGCTTTCTTT. As protein: CASSRMTGFTEAFF.

This chain joins TRBV29-1 and TRBJ2-1; 14 bases line up with TRBD2. V lost 6 bases and J lost 7; bases outside the gene matches: 11. The CDR3 is made up of 16 amino acids. Germline V gene lookup returns CDR1 SQVTM and CDR2 ANQGSEA. The CDR3 region has the DNA TGCAGCGTCGATAACCCCGGGACTAGCGGGAGAAATGAGCAGTTCTTC. It specifies CSVDNPGTSGRNEQFF.

This clone occurred once. The chain combines TRBV11-2 with TRBJ2-1; TRBD2 matches at 9 bases. Germline loops: CDR1 SGHAT, CDR2 FQNNGV. Losses at the gene ends were 1 base for V and 8 bases for J; bases not matched to a gene: 15. The CDR3 contains 18 residues. CDR3 sequence (DNA): TGTGCCAGCAGCTTAGGGGACCGAGCGGGAGGAAATTTGGATGAGCAGTTCTTC. Encoded protein: CASSLGDRAGGNLDEQFF.

The chain carries TRBV19 and TRBJ2-1, with a tentative D call TRBD1 (7 bases). Germline V gene data show CDR1 as LNHDA and CDR2 as SQIVND (reference sequence). Trimming left V 4 bases short and J 2 bases short, with 12 bases between. The CDR3 extends over 15 amino acids. Here the CDR3 DNA reads TGTGCCAGTAGTAAGACAGGGAGGACCTACAATGAGCAGTTCTTC. As protein: CASSKTGRTYNEQFF. Full variable domain (missing parts from reference TRBV19 and TRBJ2-1): DGGITQSPKYLFRKEGQNVTLSCEQNLNHDAMYWYRQDPGQGLRLIYYSQIVNDFQKGDIAEGYSVSREKKESFPLTVTSAQKNPTAFYLCASSKTGRTYNEQFFGPGTRLTVL.

The chain employs TRBV24-1 and TRBJ2-7; 10 bases match TRBD2. Germline CDR1 KGHDR, CDR2 SFDVKD. V lost 5 bases, J lost 4 bases, and 10 bases stayed unmatched. This CDR3 comprises 16 residues. The CDR3 DNA reads TGTGCCACCAGTGCCGGGGGAAGCGGGAGGGATTACGAGCAGTACTTC. It yields the protein CATSAGGSGRDYEQYF.

The V and J genes are TRBV5-4 and TRBJ2-7, with 7 bases identical to TRBD2. The CDR3 consists of 15 residues. Germline CDR1 is SGHNT and CDR2 is YYREEE (reference sequence). Trimming removed 2 bases from V and 5 bases from J; junction bases left unmatched: 10. Here the CDR3 reads CASSLGGAGRDEQYF. The CDR3, as DNA: TGTGCCAGCAGCTTAGGAGGGGCTGGGAGGGACGAGCAGTACTTC.

V gene TRBV7-2 combines with J gene TRBJ1-5; D not resolved. The CDR3 sequence is 14 residues long. Trimming removed 5 bases from V and 0 bases from J, with 8 bases in between. Germline CDR1 is SGHTA and CDR2 is FQGNSA. In DNA, the CDR3 is TGTGCCAGCAGCCAACGCTATAGCAATCAGCCCCAGCATTTT. Protein product: CASSQRYSNQPQHF. Based on the CDR3 plus reference TRBV7-2 and TRBJ1-5, the full variable domain is GAGVSQSPSNKVTEKGKDVELRCDPISGHTALYWYRQSLGQGLEFLIYFQGNSAPDKSGLPSDRFSAERTGGSVSTLTIQRTQQEDSAVYLCASSQRYSNQPQHFGDGTRLSIL.

This rearrangement joins TRBV28 to TRBJ2-1, with 8 positions matching TRBD1. The CDR3 totals 14 residues. In germline, CDR1 is MDHEN, CDR2 SYDVKM. The junction had 9 bases not matched to a gene; V was cut back by 7 bases and J by 7 bases. The CDR3 is CASTPTGGRNEQFF. In DNA, the CDR3 is TGTGCCAGCACTCCTACAGGGGGTAGGAATGAGCAGTTCTTC.

This CDR3 reads CASSPNYRSGYTF. DNA of the CDR3: TGTGCCAGCAGTCCGAACTACAGGTCCGGCTACACCTTC. This rearrangement joins TRBV27 to TRBJ1-2; possibly TRBD1 for D (5 bases). V lost 5 bases to trimming and J lost 8 bases, with 15 bases between them. CDR3 length: 13 amino acids. Germline CDR1 and CDR2: MNHEY and SMNVEV (reference sequence).

The V gene is TRBV24-1, the J gene TRBJ1-1; 7 bases are a match to TRBD1. This CDR3 contains 12 residues. The junction had 4 bases not matched to a gene; V was cut back by 7 bases and J by 6 bases. From germline, CDR1 is KGHDR and CDR2 SFDVKD. CDR3 region: CATRGGEAEAFF. CDR3 coding DNA: TGTGCCACCAGAGGGGGCGAGGCTGAAGCTTTCTTT.

This chain links TRBV27 with TRBJ2-3, with 10 positions matching TRBD2. The junction had 7 bases not matched to a gene; V was cut back by 8 bases and J by 2 bases. The CDR3 has 15 residues. Per germline, CDR1 MNHEY and CDR2 SMNVEV (reference sequence). This CDR3 is CASHIAGGPTDTQYF. CDR3 DNA sequence: TGTGCCAGCCATATAGCGGGAGGCCCCACAGATACGCAGTATTTT.

The chain recombines TRBV18 with TRBJ2-4, with D possibly being TRBD2 (5 bases). The V gene lost 0 bases and the J gene lost 0 bases, with 18 bases spanning the gap. The germline V gene encodes CDR1 KGHSH and CDR2 LQKENI. CDR3 size: 19 residues. CDR3 residues: CASSPPRGRDVLAKNIQYF. The CDR3 bases are TGTGCCAGCTCACCACCGAGAGGGAGAGACGTTCTAGCCAAAAACATTCAGTACTTC.

This chain uses TRBV9 with TRBJ2-3, with no clear D. V lost 4 bases and J lost 1, with 16 bases in between. CDR3 length: 16 amino acids. Germline V gives CDR1 SGDLS, CDR2 YYNGEE. The CDR3 DNA reads TGTGCCAGCAGCTTTCGAGCGAGTTTAGGCACAGATACGCAGTATTTT. Translated: CASSFRASLGTDTQYF.

The rearrangement joins TRBV5-1 to TRBJ2-5; TRBD2 agrees at 11 bases. J lost 4 bases, V lost 2 bases, and 4 bases had no gene match. Germline V CDR1 and CDR2: SGHRS, YFSETQ. The CDR3 length is 15 residues. CDR3 residues: CASSLGSGGVETQYF. In DNA form, the CDR3 reads TGCGCCAGCAGCTTAGGTAGCGGGGGGGTAGAGACCCAGTACTTC.

The chain recombines TRBV6-5 with TRBJ2-7; 9 bases match TRBD1. This CDR3 region has 13 residues. V lost 8 bases, J lost 3 bases, and 5 bases stayed unmatched. From germline, CDR1 is MNHEY and CDR2 SVGAGI. The CDR3 DNA is TGTGCCAGCGGACAGGGGACGTTCTACGAGCAGTACTTC. This encodes CASGQGTFYEQYF.

This chain connects TRBV5-1 to TRBJ2-5; TRBD1 matches 9 bases. The germline gives CDR1 SGHRS, CDR2 YFSETQ. The CDR3 has 13 residues. After removal of 5 bases from V and 4 bases from J, the junction contained 3 bases not matched to a gene. CDR3 residues: CASSSTGGETQYF. For the CDR3, the DNA is TGCGCCAGCAGTTCGACAGGGGGAGAGACCCAGTACTTC.

The chain employs TRBV10-3 and TRBJ2-5; TRBD1 matches at 8 bases. The germline V gene has CDR1 ENHRY and CDR2 SYGVKD. J was trimmed by 5 bases and V by 9 bases; bases with no gene match: 11. This CDR3 is built from 14 residues. The CDR3 loop is CAISTQGARETQYF. The CDR3 DNA follows: TGTGCCATTTCCACCCAGGGGGCGAGGGAGACCCAGTACTTC.

The CDR3 is CASSYIGAGMNTEAFF. CDR3 DNA sequence: TGTGCCAGCAGTTATATCGGGGCGGGGATGAACACTGAAGCTTTCTTT. V is TRBV6-2 or TRBV6-3 and J is TRBJ1-1; D is perhaps TRBD1 (5 bases). The germline V gene encodes CDR1 MNHEY and CDR2 SVGEGT. This CDR3 spans 16 amino acids. Trimming cost V 3 bases and J 0 bases, with 14 bases left between them.

V usage is TRBV3-1 (or the pseudogene TRBV3-2) and J usage is TRBJ1-1, with TRBD1 as a possible D gene (5 bases). V was cut by 1 base and J by 5 bases, with 11 bases left in between. The CDR3 spans 14 residues. The germline CDR1 and CDR2 sequences are LGHDT and YNNKEL (reference sequence). CDR3 sequence reads: CASSQVIRGTEAFF. The CDR3 nucleotides read TGTGCCAGCAGCCAAGTGATCCGGGGGACTGAAGCTTTCTTT.

The chain employs TRBV19 and TRBJ2-5; unclear D gene. V gave up 3 bases and J gave up 7 bases, with 12 bases separating them. Per germline, CDR1 LNHDA and CDR2 SQIVND (reference sequence). The CDR3 has 13 amino acids. The CDR3 loop reads CASSISGYGTQYF. CDR3 nucleotide sequence: TGTGCCAGTAGTATCTCAGGTTATGGGACCCAGTACTTC. The variable domain in full, with the rest retrieved from reference TRBV19 and TRBJ2-5, is DGGITQSPKYLFRKEGQNVTLSCEQNLNHDAMYWYRQDPGQGLRLIYYSQIVNDFQKGDIAEGYSVSREKKESFPLTVTSAQKNPTAFYLCASSISGYGTQYFGPGTRLLVL.

The gene calls are TRBV3-1 (or the pseudogene TRBV3-2) and TRBJ1-2; TRBD1 is a possible D gene (5 bases). The V end was cut by 2 bases, the J end by 2 bases, with 12 bases between. Germline V lookup: CDR1 LGHDT, CDR2 YNNKEL (reference sequence). The CDR3 covers 15 residues. Here the CDR3 reads CASSQQDSANYGYTF. The CDR3, as DNA: TGTGCCAGCAGCCAACAAGACAGCGCAAACTATGGCTACACCTTC.

V and J are TRBV24-1 and TRBJ2-7; 8 bases are a match to TRBD1. CDR1 is KGHDR and CDR2 is SFDVKD in the germline V gene. This CDR3 has 16 amino acids. With V trimmed by 2 bases and J by 3 bases, 8 bases remained unmatched. This chain's CDR3 is CATSDSRTGIGYEQYF. DNA for the CDR3: TGTGCCACCAGTGATTCTAGGACAGGGATTGGCTACGAGCAGTACTTC.